This TCR beta chain is from a study of blood T cell repertoires in COVID-19. For the study at large: Spain, Italy and the United States supplied samples that represented acute and convalescent COVID-19.

Measured with immunoSEQ multiplex PCR; TCRdb has only the in-frame clones, and not every one. The data show some 100,000 clones, with 80% to 90% seen just once and about 13% held by the top ten. The V gene's germline CDR1 is LGHDT and CDR2 YNNKEL (reference sequence). Trimming cost V 5 bases and J 5 bases, with 4 bases left between them. The CDR3 runs 11 residues. This TCR was recovered from a human donor in a cohort sampled during active COVID-19. The chain joins TRBV3-1 (or the pseudogene TRBV3-2) to TRBJ2-1; D unresolved. Sequences were obtained from peripheral blood. CDR3 DNA sequence: TGTGCCAGCAGCTTTAACAATGAGCAGTTCTTC. Its translation: CASSFNNEQFF.